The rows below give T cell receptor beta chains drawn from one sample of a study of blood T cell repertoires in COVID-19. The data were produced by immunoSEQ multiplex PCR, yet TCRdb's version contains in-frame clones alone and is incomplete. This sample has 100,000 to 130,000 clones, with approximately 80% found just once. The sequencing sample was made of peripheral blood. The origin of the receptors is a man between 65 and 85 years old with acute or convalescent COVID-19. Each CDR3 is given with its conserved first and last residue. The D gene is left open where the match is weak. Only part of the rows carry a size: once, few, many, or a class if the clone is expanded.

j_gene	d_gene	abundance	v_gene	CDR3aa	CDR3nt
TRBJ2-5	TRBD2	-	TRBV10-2	CASSASSGGRETQYF	TGCGCCAGCAGCGCCTCTAGCGGGGGGCGGGAGACCCAGTACTTC
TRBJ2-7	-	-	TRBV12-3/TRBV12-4	CASRRDPGYEQYF	TGTGCCAGCAGAAGAGATCCCGGCTACGAGCAGTACTTC
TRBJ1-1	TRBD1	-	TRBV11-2	CASSPWDRENTEAFF	TGTGCCAGCAGCCCCTGGGACAGAGAAAACACTGAAGCTTTCTTT
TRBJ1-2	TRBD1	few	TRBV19	CASHEGAGANYGYTF	TGTGCCAGTCACGAGGGGGCAGGAGCTAACTATGGCTACACCTTC
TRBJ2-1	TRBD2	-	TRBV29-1	CSAVLAGTAYNEQFF	TGCAGCGCGGTTCTAGCGGGGACGGCCTACAATGAGCAGTTCTTC
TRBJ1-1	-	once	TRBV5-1	CASSLDTHTEAFF	TGCGCCAGCAGCTTGGACACCCACACTGAAGCTTTCTTT
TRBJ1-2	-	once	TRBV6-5	CASSYSGYGYTF	TGTGCCAGCAGTTACTCCGGCTATGGCTACACCTTC
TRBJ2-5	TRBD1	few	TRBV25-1	CASESWTGGLETQYF	TGTGCCAGCGAGAGCTGGACAGGGGGCTTGGAGACCCAGTACTTC
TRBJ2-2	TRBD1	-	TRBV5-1	CASSREKGAGTGELFF	TGCGCCAGCAGCCGCGAAAAGGGGGCGGGCACCGGGGAGCTGTTTTTT
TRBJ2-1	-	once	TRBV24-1	CATSDAGVKEEQFF	TGTGCCACCAGTGACGCAGGGGTGAAAGAGGAGCAGTTCTTC
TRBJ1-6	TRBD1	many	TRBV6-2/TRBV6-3	CASSDRQGPNSPLHF	TGTGCCAGCAGTGACCGACAGGGACCTAATTCACCCCTCCACTTT